This entry lists 16 T cell receptor beta chains sequenced from one sample in a study of T cell repertoires in cytomegalovirus infection. TCRdb itself ran the reads through MiXCR, one entry per CDR3 protein. The data show 150,000 to 200,000 distinct CDR3 sequences, about 30% seen once. The sequenced sample consisted of PBMCs. The source of these receptors is a human donor in good health (CMV status not recorded). Some clones in this sample may be carry-over from other donors' samples.

The chain combines TRBV11-2 with TRBJ1-5; TRBD1 aligns across 7 bases. The CDR3 has 15 amino acids. The V gene end was trimmed by 5 bases and the J gene end by 5 bases; junction bases not matched to a gene: 9. CDR1 and CDR2 from the germline V gene are SGHAT and FQNNGV. The CDR3 sequence is CASSPLTGSDQPQHF. DNA of the CDR3: TGTGCCAGCAGCCCATTGACAGGGTCGGATCAGCCCCAGCATTTT.

The chain recombines TRBV19 with TRBJ1-5; D remains unclear. V lost 7 bases and J lost 7, with 23 bases in between. CDR1 and CDR2 from the germline V gene are LNHDA and SQIVND (reference sequence). The CDR3 has 16 residues. The DNA for the CDR3 is TGTGCCAGTACCCCCTTGGGGTTAGGCCTGGAGCAGCCCCAGCATTTT. It is translated as CASTPLGLGLEQPQHF.

Ten or more counts support this clonotype. The rearrangement joins TRBV7-2 to TRBJ2-3; TRBD1 matches 8 bases. From germline, CDR1 is SGHTA and CDR2 FQGNSA. V lost 5 bases, J lost 4 bases, and 5 bases stayed unmatched. This CDR3 has 14 residues. This chain's CDR3 is CASSLADRADTQYF. The CDR3 bases are TGTGCCAGCAGCCTCGCGGACAGGGCAGATACGCAGTATTTT.

With regard to this clonotype: The junction departs from the called germline gene at one end, perhaps through a read error. This sequence joins TRBV6-2 or TRBV6-3 and TRBJ1-1; no clear D gene. The CDR3 has 15 amino acids. Germline V gene data show CDR1 as MNHEY and CDR2 as SVGEGT. The CDR3 DNA reads TGTGCCAGCAGGCCGCCCAGTGTTCAAAACACTGGAGCTTTCTTT. This gives the protein CASRPPSVQNTGAFF.

This chain uses TRBV7-8 with TRBJ2-1; D possibly matches TRBD1 or TRBD2 (6 bases each). V lost 1 base and J lost 6, with 16 bases in between. CDR1 and CDR2 (germline): SGHVS, FQNEAQ. This CDR3 has 16 residues. The CDR3 region has the DNA TGTGCCAGCAGCTTAGAAGGGGGGCTTCAATCCAATGAGCAGTTCTTC. Its protein is CASSLEGGLQSNEQFF.

The chain couples TRBV11-2 to TRBJ2-3; maybe TRBD2 (6 bases). Trimming left V 6 bases short and J 2 bases short, with 24 bases between. This CDR3 region has 18 residues. Germline V CDR1 and CDR2: SGHAT, FQNNGV. CDR3 residues: CASSSPGLLKTYTDTQYF. For the CDR3, the DNA is TGTGCCAGCAGTTCTCCGGGACTCCTCAAAACGTACACAGATACGCAGTATTTT.

In regard to this clonotype: This clone may be a read error of a much larger clone one base away. The CDR3 loop is CASSSDTSGYTIYF. In nucleotides, the CDR3 is TGTGCCAGCAGCTCCGACACGTCTGGATACACCATATATTTT. The genes are TRBV7-2 and TRBJ1-3; no reliable D call. CDR1 SGHTA and CDR2 FQGNSA come from the germline V gene. The CDR3 sequence is 14 residues long.

V and J are TRBV7-9 and TRBJ1-2, with D hard to call. Germline lookup yields CDR1 SEHNR and CDR2 FQNEAQ (reference sequence). There are 15 residues in the CDR3. With 7 bases removed from V and 5 bases from J, the gap between germline ends came to 20 bases. CDR3 DNA sequence: TGTGCCAGCACCGAGTTCCAGCCGGGTGATTATGGCTACACCTTC. This codes for CASTEFQPGDYGYTF.

The rearrangement joins TRBV20-1 to TRBJ1-5; D is undetermined. The CDR3 is 18 residues long. V was cut by 0 bases and J by 0 bases, with 18 bases left in between. The V gene's germline CDR1 is DFQATT and CDR2 SNEGSKA (reference sequence). CDR3 sequence: CSARDWREGLYSNQPQHF. For the CDR3, the DNA is TGCAGTGCTAGAGATTGGCGGGAAGGTCTTTATAGCAATCAGCCCCAGCATTTT.

V usage is TRBV20-1 and J usage is TRBJ1-1; 7 nucleotides line up with TRBD1. Trimming cost V 0 bases and J 1 base; bases outside gene matches: 5. The germline CDR1 and CDR2 sequences are DFQATT and SNEGSKA (reference sequence). The CDR3 spans 15 residues. Here the CDR3 reads CSARDASGGNTEAFF. The CDR3 bases are TGCAGTGCTAGAGATGCCTCAGGGGGGAACACTGAAGCTTTCTTT.

This chain uses TRBV27 with TRBJ1-6; no definite D call. This CDR3 is built from 13 residues. The V and J ends lost 3 bases and 6 bases respectively, with 6 bases between them. The germline V gene has CDR1 MNHEY and CDR2 SMNVEV (reference sequence). The CDR3 DNA sequence: TGTGCCAGCAGTTTGGCCACTAATTCACCCCTCCACTTT. Protein sequence: CASSLATNSPLHF.

The chain couples TRBV6-8 to TRBJ1-6; 8 nucleotides align to TRBD1. Looked up from germline, CDR1 is MNHGY and CDR2 is SAAAGT. This CDR3 region has 13 residues. V trimming: 6 bases; J trimming: 10 bases; junction bases outside the gene matches: 5. CDR3 in amino acids: CASSQTGDSPLHF. CDR3 bases: TGTGCCAGCAGCCAGACAGGGGACTCACCCCTCCACTTT.

This clonotype has at least ten counts. The CDR3 coding sequence is TGTGCCAGCAGCTTAGATAGCGGGGGCGTCCCGTACGAGCAGTACTTC. This sequence encodes CASSLDSGGVPYEQYF. The J gene is TRBJ2-7, the V gene TRBV7-2; 9 positions match TRBD2. The CDR3 has 16 amino acids. Germline CDR1 reads SGHTA; CDR2 reads FQGNSA. The junction had 8 bases not matched to a gene; V was cut back by 1 base and J by 4 bases.

J is TRBJ1-2 and V is TRBV6-2 or TRBV6-3, with D tentatively TRBD1 (6 bases). Germline-derived CDR1 and CDR2 are MNHEY and SVGEGT. V shed 0 bases and J shed 4 bases, with 12 bases lying between them. CDR3 length equals 15 residues. The CDR3 protein is CASSYSETGTYGYTF. In DNA form, the CDR3 reads TGTGCCAGCAGTTACTCCGAGACAGGTACCTATGGCTACACCTTC.

This chain links TRBV7-9 with TRBJ1-4, with D perhaps matching TRBD1 (5 bases). Per germline, CDR1 SEHNR and CDR2 FQNEAQ (reference sequence). CDR3 size: 16 residues. Trimming shortened V by 5 bases and J by 11 bases, and 24 bases separated the two germline ends. In nucleotides, the CDR3 is TGTGCCAGCAGCCCCCTTGCGTCCGGGGGTCTCGAGAAACTGTTTTTT. Amino acid sequence: CASSPLASGGLEKLFF.

The table lists this clonotype with a few counts. The rearrangement joins TRBV7-3 to TRBJ1-1; TRBD1 aligns across 10 bases. Germline V gene sequence: CDR1 SGHTA, CDR2 FQGTGA. The CDR3 contains 18 residues. V gave up 3 bases and J gave up 5 bases; unmatched junction bases: 15. For the CDR3, the DNA is TGTGCCAGCAGCTTGGGGAGCTGGCGGACAGGGGGTCGGACTGAAGCTTTCTTT. This sequence encodes CASSLGSWRTGGRTEAFF. The full variable domain, its missing parts supplied by reference TRBV7-3 and TRBJ1-1, is GAGVSQTPSNKVTEKGKYVELRCDPISGHTALYWYRQSLGQGPEFLIYFQGTGAADDSGLPNDRFFAVRPEGSVSTLKIQRTERGDSAVYLCASSLGSWRTGGRTEAFFGQGTRLTVV.